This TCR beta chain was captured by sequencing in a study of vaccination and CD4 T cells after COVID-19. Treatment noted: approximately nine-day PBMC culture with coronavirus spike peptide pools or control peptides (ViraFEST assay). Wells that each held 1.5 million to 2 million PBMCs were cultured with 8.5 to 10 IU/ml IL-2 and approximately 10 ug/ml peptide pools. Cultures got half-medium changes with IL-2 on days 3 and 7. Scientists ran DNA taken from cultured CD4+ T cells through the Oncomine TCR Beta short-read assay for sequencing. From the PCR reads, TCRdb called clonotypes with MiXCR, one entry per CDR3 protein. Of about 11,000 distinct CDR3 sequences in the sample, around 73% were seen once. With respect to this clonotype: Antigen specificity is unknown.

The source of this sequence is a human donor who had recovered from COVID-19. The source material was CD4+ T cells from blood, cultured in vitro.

This CDR3 reads CATSAEWGQGETQYF. The CDR3 DNA reads TGTGCCACCAGTGCCGAATGGGGACAGGGGGAGACCCAGTACTTC. This sequence joins TRBV24-1 and TRBJ2-5, with 10 bases fitting TRBD1. The CDR3 has 15 amino acids. J lost 5 bases, V lost 5 bases, and 7 bases had no gene match. Germline CDR1 reads KGHDR; CDR2 reads SFDVKD.